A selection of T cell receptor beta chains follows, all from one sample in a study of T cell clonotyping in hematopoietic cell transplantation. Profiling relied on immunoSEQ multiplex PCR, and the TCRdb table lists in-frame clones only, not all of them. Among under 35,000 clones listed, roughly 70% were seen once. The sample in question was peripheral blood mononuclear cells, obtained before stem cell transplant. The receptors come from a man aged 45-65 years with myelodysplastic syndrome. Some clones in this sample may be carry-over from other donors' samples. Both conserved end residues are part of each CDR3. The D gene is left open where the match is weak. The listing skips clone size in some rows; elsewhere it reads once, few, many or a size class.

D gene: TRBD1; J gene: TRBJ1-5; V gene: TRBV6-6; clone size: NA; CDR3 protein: CASRSTGANNQPQHF; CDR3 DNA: TGTGCCAGCAGGTCGACAGGGGCAAATAATCAGCCCCAGCATTTT
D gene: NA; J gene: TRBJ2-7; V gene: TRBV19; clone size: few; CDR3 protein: CASAPRGAYEQYF; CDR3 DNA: TGTGCCAGCGCCCCCCGGGGGGCGTACGAGCAGTACTTC
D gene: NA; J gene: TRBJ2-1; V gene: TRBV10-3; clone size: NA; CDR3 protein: CAISGTPGGREQFF; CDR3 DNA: TGTGCCATCAGCGGGACACCCGGGGGGAGGGAGCAGTTCTTC
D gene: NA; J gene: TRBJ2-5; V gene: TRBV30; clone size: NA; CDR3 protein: CAWAGGGETQYF; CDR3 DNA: TGTGCCTGGGCAGGGGGAGGAGAGACCCAGTACTTC
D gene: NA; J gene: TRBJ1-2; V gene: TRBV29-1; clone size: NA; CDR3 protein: CSDTGSGYTF; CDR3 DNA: TGCAGCGATACAGGGTCTGGCTACACCTTC
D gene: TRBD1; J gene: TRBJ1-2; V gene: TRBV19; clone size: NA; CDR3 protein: CASRRTGTNYGYTF; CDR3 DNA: TGTGCCAGTAGGAGGACAGGGACTAACTATGGCTACACCTTC
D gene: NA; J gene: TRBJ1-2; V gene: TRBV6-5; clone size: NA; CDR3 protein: CASSYLGNYGYTF; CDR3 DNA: TGTGCCAGCAGTTACCTTGGGAACTATGGCTACACCTTC
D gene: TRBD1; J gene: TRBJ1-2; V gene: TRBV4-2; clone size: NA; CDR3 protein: CASSQEQGGYGYTF; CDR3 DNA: TGTGCCAGCAGCCAGGAACAGGGGGGCTATGGCTACACCTTC
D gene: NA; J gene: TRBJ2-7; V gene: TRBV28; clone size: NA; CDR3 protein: CASSLLAASYEQYF; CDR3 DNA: TGTGCCAGCAGTTTATTGGCAGCCTCCTACGAGCAGTACTTC
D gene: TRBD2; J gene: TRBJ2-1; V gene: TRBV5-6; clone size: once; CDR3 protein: CASSLVTSGGAYNEQFF; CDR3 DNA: TGTGCCAGCAGCTTGGTAACTAGCGGGGGGGCCTACAATGAGCAGTTCTTC
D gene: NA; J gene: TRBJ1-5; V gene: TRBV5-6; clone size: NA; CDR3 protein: CASSSQVINQPQHF; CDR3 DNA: TGTGCCAGCAGCTCACAGGTGATCAATCAGCCCCAGCATTTT
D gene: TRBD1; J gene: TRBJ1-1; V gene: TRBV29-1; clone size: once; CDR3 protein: CSVTHARGQGVEAFF; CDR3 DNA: TGCAGCGTTACACATGCCCGCGGACAGGGGGTTGAAGCTTTCTTT
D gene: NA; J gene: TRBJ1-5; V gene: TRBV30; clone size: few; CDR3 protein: CAWSVLHQPQHF; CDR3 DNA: TGTGCCTGGAGTGTTCTTCACCAGCCCCAGCATTTT
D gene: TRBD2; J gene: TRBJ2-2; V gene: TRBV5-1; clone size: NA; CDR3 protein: CASSPGTSVGGELFF; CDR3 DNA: TGCGCCAGCAGCCCCGGGACTAGCGTTGGCGGGGAGCTGTTTTTT
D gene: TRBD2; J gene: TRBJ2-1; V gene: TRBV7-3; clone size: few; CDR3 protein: CASTIAGLSYNEQFF; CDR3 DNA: TGTGCCAGCACCATAGCGGGGCTCTCCTACAATGAGCAGTTCTTC
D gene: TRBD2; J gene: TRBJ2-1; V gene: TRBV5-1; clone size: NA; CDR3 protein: CASSLVLAGGYNEQFF; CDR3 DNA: TGCGCCAGCAGCTTGGTACTAGCGGGAGGATACAATGAGCAGTTCTTC
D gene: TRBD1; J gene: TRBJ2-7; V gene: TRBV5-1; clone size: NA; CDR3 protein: CASSLGTGVGYEQYF; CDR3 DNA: TGCGCCAGCAGCTTGGGGACAGGGGTGGGCTACGAGCAGTACTTC
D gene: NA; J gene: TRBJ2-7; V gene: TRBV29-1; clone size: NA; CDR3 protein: CSVGTASSYEQYF; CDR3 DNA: TGCAGCGTTGGGACCGCGAGCTCCTACGAGCAGTACTTC
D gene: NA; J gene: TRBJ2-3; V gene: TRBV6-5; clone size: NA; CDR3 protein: CASRGRVTDTQYF; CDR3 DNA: TGTGCCAGCCGCGGCAGGGTCACAGATACGCAGTATTTT
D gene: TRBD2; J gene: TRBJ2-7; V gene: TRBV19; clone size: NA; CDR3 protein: CASSIGAGGTYEQYF; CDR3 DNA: TGTGCCAGTAGTATTGGCGCGGGAGGTACCTACGAGCAGTACTTC
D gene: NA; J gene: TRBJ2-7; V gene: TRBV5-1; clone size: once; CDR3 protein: CASSGDSGPYEQYF; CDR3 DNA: TGCGCCAGCAGCGGGGACTCGGGCCCCTACGAGCAGTACTTC
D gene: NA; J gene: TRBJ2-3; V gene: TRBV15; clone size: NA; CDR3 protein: CATSRDTDTQYF; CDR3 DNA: TGTGCCACCAGCAGAGACACAGATACGCAGTATTTT
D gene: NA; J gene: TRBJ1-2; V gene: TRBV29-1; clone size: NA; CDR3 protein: CRYERNREEGGGYTF; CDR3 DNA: TGCAGGTATGAGCGAAACAGGGAGGAAGGCGGTGGCTACACCTTC
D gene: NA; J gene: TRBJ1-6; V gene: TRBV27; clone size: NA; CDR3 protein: CASRARAEWDSPLHF; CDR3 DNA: TGTGCCAGCCGCGCCCGGGCCGAGTGGGATTCACCCCTCCACTTT
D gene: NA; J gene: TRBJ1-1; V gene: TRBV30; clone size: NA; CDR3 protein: CAWSVLERARTEAFF; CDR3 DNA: TGTGCCTGGAGTGTACTCGAGAGGGCGAGGACTGAAGCTTTCTTT
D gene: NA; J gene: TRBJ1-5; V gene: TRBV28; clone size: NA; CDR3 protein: CASSSGLLRAHF; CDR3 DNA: TGTGCCAGCAGTTCCGGGCTCCTACGAGCGCATTTT
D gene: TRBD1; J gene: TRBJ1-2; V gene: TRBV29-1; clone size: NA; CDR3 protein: CSLQTGGAYGYTF; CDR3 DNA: TGCAGCCTCCAGACAGGGGGCGCGTATGGCTACACCTTC
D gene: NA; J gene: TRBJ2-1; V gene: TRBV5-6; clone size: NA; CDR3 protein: CASNPWGRYNEQFF; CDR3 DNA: TGTGCCAGCAATCCATGGGGGCGGTACAATGAGCAGTTCTTC
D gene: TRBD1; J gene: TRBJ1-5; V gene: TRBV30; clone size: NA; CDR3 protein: CAWSSGTGNQPQHF; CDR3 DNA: TGTGCCTGGAGTTCCGGGACAGGGAATCAGCCCCAGCATTTT
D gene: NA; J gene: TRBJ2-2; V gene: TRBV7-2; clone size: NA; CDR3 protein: CASNLNTGELFF; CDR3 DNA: TGTGCCAGCAACCTCAACACCGGGGAGCTGTTTTTT
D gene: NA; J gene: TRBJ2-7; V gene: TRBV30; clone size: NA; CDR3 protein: CAWSGGRVYLEQYF; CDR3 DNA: TGTGCCTGGAGTGGCGGCAGGGTCTATCTCGAGCAGTACTTC
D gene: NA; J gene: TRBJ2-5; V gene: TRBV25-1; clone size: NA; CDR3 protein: CASSEPRAVETQYF; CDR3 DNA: TGTGCCAGCAGTGAACCCAGGGCAGTAGAGACCCAGTACTTC
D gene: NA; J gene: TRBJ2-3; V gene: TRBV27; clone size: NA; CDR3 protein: CASTQATGLTDTQYF; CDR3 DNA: TGTGCCAGCACCCAAGCGACAGGCCTCACAGATACGCAGTATTTT
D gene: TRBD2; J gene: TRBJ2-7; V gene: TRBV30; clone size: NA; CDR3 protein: CAWSVLAGGGEQYF; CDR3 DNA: TGTGCCTGGAGTGTACTAGCGGGCGGAGGGGAGCAGTACTTC
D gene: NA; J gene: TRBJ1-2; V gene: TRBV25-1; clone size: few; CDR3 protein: CASSGVMDYGYTF; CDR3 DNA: TGTGCCAGCAGTGGGGTAATGGACTATGGCTACACCTTC
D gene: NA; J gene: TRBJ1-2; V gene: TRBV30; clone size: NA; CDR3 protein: CAWRPEGRGYGYTF; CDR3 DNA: TGTGCCTGGAGACCGGAGGGGAGGGGTTATGGCTACACCTTC
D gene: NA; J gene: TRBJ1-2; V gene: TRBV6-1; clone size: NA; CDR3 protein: CASSPPGNGYTF; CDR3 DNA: TGTGCCAGCAGTCCCCCGGGGAACGGCTACACCTTC
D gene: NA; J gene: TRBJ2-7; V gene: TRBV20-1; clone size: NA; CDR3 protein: CSVPREYEQYF; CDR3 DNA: TGCAGTGTACCGCGAGAATACGAGCAGTACTTC
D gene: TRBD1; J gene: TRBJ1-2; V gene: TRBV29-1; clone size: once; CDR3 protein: CSVTKTTGSYGYTF; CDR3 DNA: TGCAGCGTGACCAAGACGACAGGGTCCTATGGCTACACCTTC
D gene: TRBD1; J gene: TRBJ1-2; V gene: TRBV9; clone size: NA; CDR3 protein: CASSAPTGWSSGYTF; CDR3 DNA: TGTGCCAGCAGCGCCCCGACAGGGTGGTCTTCTGGCTACACCTTC
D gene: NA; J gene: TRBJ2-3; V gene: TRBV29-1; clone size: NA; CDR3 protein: CSVDRVSTDTQYF; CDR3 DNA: TGCAGCGTTGACAGGGTTTCCACAGATACGCAGTATTTT
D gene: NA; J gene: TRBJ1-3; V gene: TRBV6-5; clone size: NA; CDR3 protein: CASTRSQGAGNTIYF; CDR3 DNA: TGTGCCAGCACCCGATCACAGGGAGCCGGAAACACCATATATTTT
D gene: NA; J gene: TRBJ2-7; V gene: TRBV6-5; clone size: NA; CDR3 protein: CASTQGGEQYF; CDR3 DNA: TGTGCCAGCACCCAAGGTGGGGAGCAGTACTTC
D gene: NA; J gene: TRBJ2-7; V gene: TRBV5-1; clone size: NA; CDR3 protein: CASSPRPSYEQYF; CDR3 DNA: TGCGCCAGCAGCCCCAGACCGTCCTACGAGCAGTACTTC
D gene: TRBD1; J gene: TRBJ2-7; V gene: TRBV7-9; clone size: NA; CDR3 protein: CASSTKDRGDEQYF; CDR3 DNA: TGTGCCAGCAGCACTAAGGACAGGGGCGACGAGCAGTACTTC
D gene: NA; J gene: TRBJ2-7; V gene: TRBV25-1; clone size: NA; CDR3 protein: CASSEAGPLPYEQYF; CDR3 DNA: TGTGCCAGCAGTGAAGCGGGGCCCCTTCCCTACGAGCAGTACTTC
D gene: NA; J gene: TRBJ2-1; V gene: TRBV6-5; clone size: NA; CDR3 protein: CASSYHYRVNNEQFF; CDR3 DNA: TGTGCCAGCAGTTACCACTACAGGGTTAACAATGAGCAGTTCTTC
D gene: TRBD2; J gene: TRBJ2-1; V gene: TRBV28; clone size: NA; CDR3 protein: CASSSTTAGGPYEQFF; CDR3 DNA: TGTGCCAGCAGTTCCACGACAGCGGGAGGGCCATATGAGCAGTTCTTC
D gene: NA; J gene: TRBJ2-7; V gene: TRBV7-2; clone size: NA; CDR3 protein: CASSLGAGVYEQYF; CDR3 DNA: TGTGCCAGCAGCTTAGGTGCCGGGGTCTACGAGCAGTACTTC
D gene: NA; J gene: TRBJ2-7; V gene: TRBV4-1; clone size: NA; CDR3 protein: CASSQPPEKADTTYEQYF; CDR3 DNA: TGCGCCAGCAGCCAGCCCCCTGAGAAAGCGGACACCACCTACGAGCAGTACTTC
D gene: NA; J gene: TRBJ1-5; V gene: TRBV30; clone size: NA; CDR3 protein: CAWSLIGGHQPQHF; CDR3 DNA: TGTGCCTGGAGCCTGATAGGCGGGCACCAGCCCCAGCATTTT